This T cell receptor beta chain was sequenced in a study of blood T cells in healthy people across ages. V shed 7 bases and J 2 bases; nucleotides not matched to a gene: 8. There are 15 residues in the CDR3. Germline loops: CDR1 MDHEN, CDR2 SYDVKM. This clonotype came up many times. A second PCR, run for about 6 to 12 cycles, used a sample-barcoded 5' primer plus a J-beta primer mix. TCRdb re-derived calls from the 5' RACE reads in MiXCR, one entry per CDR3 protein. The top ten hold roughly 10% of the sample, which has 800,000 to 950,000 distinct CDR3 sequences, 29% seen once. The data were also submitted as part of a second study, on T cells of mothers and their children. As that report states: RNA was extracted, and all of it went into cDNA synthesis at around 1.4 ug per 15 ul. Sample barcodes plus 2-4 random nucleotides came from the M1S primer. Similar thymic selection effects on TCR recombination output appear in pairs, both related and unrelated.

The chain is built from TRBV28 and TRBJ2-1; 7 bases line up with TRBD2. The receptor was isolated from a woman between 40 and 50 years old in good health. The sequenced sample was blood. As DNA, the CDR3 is TGTGCCAGCAAGCCCCTCGGGACTACCTACAATGAGCAGTTCTTC. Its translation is CASKPLGTTYNEQFF.